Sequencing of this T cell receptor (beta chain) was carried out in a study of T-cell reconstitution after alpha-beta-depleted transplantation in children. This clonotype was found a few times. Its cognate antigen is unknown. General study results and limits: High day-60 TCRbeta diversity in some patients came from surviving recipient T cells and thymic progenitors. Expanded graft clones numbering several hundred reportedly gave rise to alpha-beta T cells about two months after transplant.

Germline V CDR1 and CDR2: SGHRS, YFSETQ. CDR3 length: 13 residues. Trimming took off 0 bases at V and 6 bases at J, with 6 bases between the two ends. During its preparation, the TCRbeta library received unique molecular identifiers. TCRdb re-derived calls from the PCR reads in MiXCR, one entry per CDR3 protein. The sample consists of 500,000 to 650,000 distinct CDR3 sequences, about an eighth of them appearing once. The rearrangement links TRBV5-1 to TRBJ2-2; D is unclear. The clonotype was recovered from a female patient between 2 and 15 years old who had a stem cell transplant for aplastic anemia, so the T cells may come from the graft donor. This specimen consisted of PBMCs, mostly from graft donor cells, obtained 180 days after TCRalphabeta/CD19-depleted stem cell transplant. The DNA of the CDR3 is TGCGCCAGCAGCTTGGGGCCGCCCGGGGAGCTGTTTTTT. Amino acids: CASSLGPPGELFF.